The 15 T cell receptor beta chains given below trace back to one sample, sequenced in a study of blood T cell repertoires in COVID-19. Libraries were prepared by immunoSEQ multiplex PCR; TCRdb keeps only in-frame clonotypes and omits some of them. The data hold more than 110,000 clones, with approximately 90% observed a single time. What was sequenced was peripheral blood. These receptors originate from a man in his 60s with active or convalescent COVID-19.

The genes are TRBV5-1 and TRBJ1-5; weak D call: TRBD1 (5 bases). The CDR3 runs to 16 residues. Trimming cost V 0 bases and J 2 bases, with 12 bases left between them. The germline CDR1 and CDR2 sequences are SGHRS and YFSETQ. CDR3 region: CASSLGGQVGNQPQHF. The CDR3 DNA follows: TGCGCCAGCAGCTTGGGTGGACAAGTGGGCAATCAGCCCCAGCATTTT. Based on the CDR3 plus reference TRBV5-1 and TRBJ1-5, the full variable domain is KAGVTQTPRYLIKTRGQQVTLSCSPISGHRSVSWYQQTPGQGLQFLFEYFSETQRNKGNFPGRFSGRQFSNSRSEMNVSTLELGDSALYLCASSLGGQVGNQPQHFGDGTRLSIL.

The V gene is TRBV7-2, the J gene TRBJ1-2; 7 nucleotides match TRBD1. Germline-derived CDR1 and CDR2 are SGHTA and FQGNSA. This CDR3 has 13 residues. V dropped 1 base and J dropped 7; count of bases not matched to a gene: 3. CDR3 in DNA: TGTGCCAGCAGCTTAGGAGGGGGCGGTGGCTACACCTTC. This sequence encodes CASSLGGGGGYTF.

The chain carries TRBV10-3 and TRBJ1-5, with 12 bases that match TRBD1. The CDR3 contains 16 residues. The trim removed 1 base at V and 6 bases at J, leaving 4 bases unmatched. CDR1 is ENHRY and CDR2 is SYGVKD in the germline V gene. The chain's CDR3 is CAISELGQGAGQPQHF. The CDR3 DNA sequence: TGTGCCATCAGTGAGTTGGGACAGGGGGCCGGTCAGCCCCAGCATTTT.

This clone appeared a single time. The chain joins TRBV4-3 to TRBJ2-1; 8 bases are a match to TRBD2. V was pared by 2 bases and J by 4 bases, with 4 bases of the junction left unmatched. The CDR3 sequence is 15 residues long. Looked up from germline, CDR1 is LGHNA and CDR2 is YSLEER. The CDR3 bases are TGCGCCAGCAGCCAAACGGGGGGGCAGTACAATGAGCAGTTCTTC. Its protein is CASSQTGGQYNEQFF.

This chain uses TRBV5-4 with TRBJ2-7; 7 nucleotides match TRBD2. Germline V gene sequence: CDR1 SGHNT, CDR2 YYREEE (reference sequence). The CDR3 contains 14 residues. V shed 0 bases, J shed 3 bases, and the junction held 3 bases outside the gene matches. The CDR3 DNA reads as TGTGCCAGCAGCTTGGGACTAGCCAACTACGAGCAGTACTTC. It encodes CASSLGLANYEQYF.

The chain uses TRBV7-9 and TRBJ1-3; D is unclear. Germline V gene sequence: CDR1 SEHNR, CDR2 FQNEAQ (reference sequence). The CDR3 has 12 amino acids. Trimming removed 5 bases at V and 4 bases at J, with 6 bases between. Here the CDR3 reads CASSPGGNTIYF. In nucleotides, the CDR3 is TGTGCCAGCAGCCCGGGAGGAAACACCATATATTTT.

V gene TRBV9 combines with J gene TRBJ1-6; the D gene is possibly TRBD1 (5 bases). Germline V gene lookup returns CDR1 SGDLS and CDR2 YYNGEE. This CDR3 comprises 12 residues. V lost 3 bases and J 11 bases, leaving 9 bases between the germline ends. This chain's CDR3 is CASSGQFPPLHF. Written as DNA, the CDR3 is TGTGCCAGCAGCGGACAGTTTCCACCCCTCCACTTT.

J is TRBJ2-3 and V is TRBV9, with TRBD2 matching 9 bases. This CDR3 region has 16 residues. V lost 0 bases and J lost 2; bases outside the gene matches: 4. Looked up from germline, CDR1 is SGDLS and CDR2 is YYNGEE. The CDR3 spells CASSVASSGATDTQYF. The DNA of the CDR3 is TGTGCCAGCAGCGTAGCGTCTAGCGGGGCCACAGATACGCAGTATTTT. The full variable domain, its missing parts supplied by reference TRBV9 and TRBJ2-3, is DSGVTQTPKHLITATGQRVTLRCSPRSGDLSVYWYQQSLDQGLQFLIQYYNGEERAKGNILERFSAQQFPDLHSELNLSSLELGDSALYFCASSVASSGATDTQYFGPGTRLTVL.

This clone appeared once. CDR3 nucleotides: TGTGCCAGCAGTTTGGGGGGGCGAGGTTACGAGCAGTACTTC. It codes for CASSLGGRGYEQYF. The rearrangement joins TRBV28 to TRBJ2-7; D may be TRBD2 (7 bases). The ends were cut back, 3 bases at V and 4 bases at J, with 13 bases in the middle. CDR1 is MDHEN, CDR2 SYDVKM, per germline. The CDR3 is made up of 14 amino acids.

Here the CDR3 DNA reads TGTGCCATCAGTCCGGGACAGGGGGCTGGCTATGGCTACACCTTC. It is translated as CAISPGQGAGYGYTF. J is TRBJ1-2 and V is TRBV10-3; 12 bases are a match to TRBD1. After removal of 5 bases from V and 4 bases from J, the junction contained 5 bases not matched to a gene. The germline gives CDR1 ENHRY, CDR2 SYGVKD. The CDR3 sequence is 15 residues long.

The genes are TRBV10-3 and TRBJ2-5, with a possible D match to TRBD1 (6 bases). The germline V and J ends were trimmed by 7 bases and 1 base, with 10 bases remaining between them. Germline values: CDR1 ENHRY, CDR2 SYGVKD. The CDR3 sequence is 13 residues long. For the CDR3, the DNA is TGTGCCATCAAAGGGGGTAGCCAAGAGACCCAGTACTTC. It is translated as CAIKGGSQETQYF.

The V call is TRBV4-1, the J call TRBJ2-3, with D possibly being TRBD2 (7 bases). There are 18 residues in the CDR3. V was shortened by 2 bases and J by 2 bases, with 20 bases between the two germline ends. Germline V lookup: CDR1 MGHRA, CDR2 YSYEKL. CDR3 amino acids: CASSQSRLGGALTDTQYF. Here the CDR3 DNA reads TGCGCCAGCAGCCAAAGCCGATTGGGGGGGGCCCTCACAGATACGCAGTATTTT.

V usage is TRBV5-8 and J usage is TRBJ2-7; 7 bases map to TRBD2. CDR1 is SGHTS and CDR2 is YDEGEE in the germline V gene. J gave up 6 bases and V 4 bases, and 10 bases lay outside the gene matches. CDR3 size: 14 residues. The CDR3, as DNA: TGTGCCAGCAGCATAGCCGGGACTACGGGCGAGCAGTACTTC. It codes for CASSIAGTTGEQYF.

The rearrangement links TRBV6-5 to TRBJ2-2, with a tentative D call TRBD1 (6 bases). Germline CDR1 is MNHEY and CDR2 is SVGAGI. Deletions cut 5 bases from V and 1 base from J, with 11 bases between. The CDR3 sequence is 15 residues long. CDR3 coding DNA: TGTGCCAGCAGTCCAGGGGCAGGGAACACCGGGGAGCTGTTTTTT. Translated: CASSPGAGNTGELFF.

DNA for the CDR3: TGTGCCAGCAGCACCCACAGGGGGCCGGCGAACACTGAAGCTTTCTTT. Amino acids: CASSTHRGPANTEAFF. The chain uses TRBV11-2 and TRBJ1-1; TRBD1 aligns across 9 bases. The CDR3 runs 16 residues. CDR1 is SGHAT and CDR2 is FQNNGV in the germline V gene. The V segment lost 5 bases and the J segment 1 base; nucleotides outside the gene matches: 8.